This T cell receptor beta chain was captured in a study of blood T cell repertoires in COVID-19 (TCRdb year 2020). Broadly, across the study: Samples covering the acute and convalescent phases of COVID-19 were provided by collaborators in the United States, Italy and Spain. The prospective study material was composed of cDNA or gDNA derived from T cells, B-cell-depleted T cells, or PBMCs. The dataset comprised deeply sampled blood TCRbeta repertoires from subjects exposed to, actively infected with, or recovered from COVID-19. The repertoires were released in a freely available public database meant as a resource for research on the immune response to SARS-CoV-2. The samples were drawn from the first 160 participants of the ongoing ImmuneRACE study and from 1,254 subjects provided by 6 global collaborators. Sample metadata almost always included a de-identified subject ID, COVID-19 status, age in years and sex. Where HLA class I and class II types were available, the types were taken from metadata supplied by the sample provider, not from assay-based typing.

This clone showed up just once. The specificity of this receptor is unknown. Base qualities are not provided; no much larger clone lies one nucleotide away. The full study reports these points: How much clinical and demographic metadata was included differed by source and by participant, and the metadata was provided uncurated.

For CDR1 and CDR2, the germline V gene lists SGHTA and FQGNSA. V is reduced by 4 bases and J by 8 bases, leaving a spacing of 11 bases between them. The CDR3 runs 12 residues from the cysteine to the phenylalanine. Only the CDR3 DNA is retained, 36 bases long and in frame from the first base. TCRbeta CDR3 regions were amplified from genomic DNA by means of the immunoSEQ Assay, a bias-controlled multiplex PCR. The published analysis was carried out like this. Within the assay, amplification of reference gene primers was used to estimate how many nucleated cells each sample contained. To quantify the absolute abundance of each unique TCRbeta CDR3 rearrangement, sequence reads were collapsed and filtered. For each sample, productive Simpson clonality was calculated as the square root of Simpson's diversity index across productive rearrangements. The source is immuneACCESS, and TCRdb retained only in-frame sequences with V and J called. Part of the clones is not carried over; for the studies checked, unresolved V genes explain less than half of this, and the remainder is unexplained. The V and J calls and clone size are taken from that table; D and trimming were inferred from the DNA. Recorded for this sample are 90,000 to 120,000 clones; about 90% of them occurred a single time. The top ten hold roughly 1.2% of the sample.

Whole blood was collected in K2EDTA tubes by collaborating institutions according to the institutions' own protocols. For TCRbeta analysis, collaborator samples were shipped as frozen whole blood, as isolated PBMCs, or as DNA extracted from either sample type. The chain is made from TRBV7-2 and TRBJ1-1; the best D guess is TRBD1, with 5 bases matching. The specimen was peripheral blood. The source is a woman aged 25 to 45 with acute or convalescent COVID-19. The nucleotides read TGTGCCAGCAGCTATCAGGGAAGGGAAGCTTTCTTT. Its translation is CASSYQGREAFF.